These T cell receptor beta chains were read from a single sample in a study of blood T cell repertoires in COVID-19. Only in-frame clones appear in the TCRdb table, and some are missing; sequencing was by immunoSEQ multiplex PCR. The sample lists tens of thousands of clones, approximately 90% occurring once. The specimen was peripheral blood. The source is a man between 65 and 85 years old with active or convalescent COVID-19. Both conserved end residues are part of each CDR3. The order of the fields is D gene, CDR3 length, J gene, V gene, clone size, CDR3 DNA, CDR3 protein. The D gene is left open where the match is weak. Where a row states a size, it is once, few, many or the class of an expanded clone; other rows omit it.

d_gene: NA
len: 9
j_gene: TRBJ2-3
v_gene: TRBV28
abundance: NA
CDR3nt: TGTGCAGCCCCAGGAACGCAGTATTTT
CDR3aa: CAAPGTQYF

d_gene: TRBD1
len: 15
j_gene: TRBJ2-7
v_gene: TRBV18
abundance: few
CDR3nt: TGTGCCAGCTCACCTGACCACAGGGGTTCCTACGAGCAGTACTTC
CDR3aa: CASSPDHRGSYEQYF

d_gene: TRBD2
len: 15
j_gene: TRBJ2-7
v_gene: TRBV19
abundance: NA
CDR3nt: TGTGCCAGTAGTATAAGGGCTAGCGGGGAATACGAGCAGTACTTC
CDR3aa: CASSIRASGEYEQYF

d_gene: NA
len: 15
j_gene: TRBJ1-1
v_gene: TRBV19
abundance: once
CDR3nt: TGTGCCAGTAGTATGCCGGGTTTTATGAACACTGAAGCTTTCTTT
CDR3aa: CASSMPGFMNTEAFF

d_gene: TRBD1
len: 13
j_gene: TRBJ1-1
v_gene: TRBV18
abundance: NA
CDR3nt: TGTGCCAGCTCATCGACAGGGGTCACTGAAGCTTTCTTT
CDR3aa: CASSSTGVTEAFF

d_gene: NA
len: 16
j_gene: TRBJ1-3
v_gene: TRBV6-5
abundance: once
CDR3nt: TGTGCCAGCAGTTACTCGCGGCTGCGCTCTGGAAACACCATATATTTT
CDR3aa: CASSYSRLRSGNTIYF

d_gene: NA
len: 14
j_gene: TRBJ1-2
v_gene: TRBV5-4
abundance: NA
CDR3nt: TGTGCCAGCAGCTCACAGGGCTTGGGTTATGGCTACACCTTC
CDR3aa: CASSSQGLGYGYTF

d_gene: TRBD1
len: 16
j_gene: TRBJ2-1
v_gene: TRBV7-9
abundance: few
CDR3nt: TGTGCCAGCAGCTTAGCTCCGGGACAGGGTGGCGATGAGCAGTTCTTC
CDR3aa: CASSLAPGQGGDEQFF

d_gene: NA
len: 15
j_gene: TRBJ1-5
v_gene: TRBV5-3
abundance: NA
CDR3nt: TGTGCCAGAAGCTTGGAGGGGTATAGCAATCAGCCCCAGCATTTT
CDR3aa: CARSLEGYSNQPQHF

d_gene: TRBD2
len: 16
j_gene: TRBJ2-5
v_gene: TRBV19
abundance: NA
CDR3nt: TGTGCCAGTAGTATCCAATTTAGGGGAGGGGAGGAGACCCAGTACTTC
CDR3aa: CASSIQFRGGEETQYF

d_gene: TRBD1
len: 15
j_gene: TRBJ2-5
v_gene: TRBV28
abundance: NA
CDR3nt: TGTGCCAGCAGTTCCCAAGGGACAGGGAAAGAGACCCAGTACTTC
CDR3aa: CASSSQGTGKETQYF

d_gene: TRBD1
len: 15
j_gene: TRBJ1-3
v_gene: TRBV6-5
abundance: few
CDR3nt: TGTGCCAGCAGAACGACAGGGGGAAGAGGAAACACCATATATTTT
CDR3aa: CASRTTGGRGNTIYF

d_gene: TRBD2
len: 18
j_gene: TRBJ2-3
v_gene: TRBV27
abundance: NA
CDR3nt: TGTGCCAGCAGTCTCCGCCCGGGACTAGCGGGATTCACAGATACGCAGTATTTT
CDR3aa: CASSLRPGLAGFTDTQYF

d_gene: NA
len: 16
j_gene: TRBJ2-2
v_gene: TRBV3-1/TRBV3-2
abundance: NA
CDR3nt: TGTGCCAGCAGCCAATATCCGGGGATGCAGAGGTGGGAGCTGTTTTTT
CDR3aa: CASSQYPGMQRWELFF

d_gene: NA
len: 16
j_gene: TRBJ2-6
v_gene: TRBV7-6
abundance: few
CDR3nt: TGTGCCAGCAGCGTAAGTGCGCCGTTTGGGGCCAACGTCCTGACTTTC
CDR3aa: CASSVSAPFGANVLTF

d_gene: TRBD2
len: 17
j_gene: TRBJ2-2
v_gene: TRBV5-1
abundance: NA
CDR3nt: TGCGCCAGCAGCATCGAAGTTCTAGCGGGAGTCACCGGGGAGCTGTTTTTT
CDR3aa: CASSIEVLAGVTGELFF

d_gene: TRBD1
len: 14
j_gene: TRBJ1-2
v_gene: TRBV2
abundance: NA
CDR3nt: TGTGCCAGCAGCCCTATCCGGGACAGCTATGGCTACACCTTC
CDR3aa: CASSPIRDSYGYTF

d_gene: TRBD1
len: 16
j_gene: TRBJ2-1
v_gene: TRBV11-1
abundance: NA
CDR3nt: TGTGCCAGCAGCTCCTATCGGGACAGGGGCTACAATGAGCAGTTCTTC
CDR3aa: CASSSYRDRGYNEQFF

d_gene: NA
len: 19
j_gene: TRBJ2-1
v_gene: TRBV21-1
abundance: NA
CDR3nt: TGTGCCAGCTCCGCATTCGGGACTAGCGGGAGAAGATTGTACAATGAGCAGTTCTTC
CDR3aa: CASSAFGTSGRRLYNEQFF

d_gene: NA
len: 11
j_gene: TRBJ1-2
v_gene: TRBV20-1
abundance: NA
CDR3nt: TGCAGTGTACGAGGCTTCTATGGCTACACCTTC
CDR3aa: CSVRGFYGYTF

d_gene: TRBD2
len: 15
j_gene: TRBJ2-7
v_gene: TRBV3-1/TRBV3-2
abundance: NA
CDR3nt: TGTGCCAGCAGCCTTGGACCGGGACTAGCGTTCGAGCAGTACTTC
CDR3aa: CASSLGPGLAFEQYF

d_gene: TRBD2
len: 16
j_gene: TRBJ2-1
v_gene: TRBV29-1
abundance: NA
CDR3nt: TGCAGCGTTGAGGGCTTCGAGACTAGCATGTACAATGAGCAGTTCTTC
CDR3aa: CSVEGFETSMYNEQFF

d_gene: TRBD1
len: 15
j_gene: TRBJ2-3
v_gene: TRBV3-1/TRBV3-2
abundance: NA
CDR3nt: TGTGCCAGCACCCAGGGACAGGGGGCGTCAGATACGCAGTATTTT
CDR3aa: CASTQGQGASDTQYF

d_gene: TRBD2
len: 19
j_gene: TRBJ2-3
v_gene: TRBV4-1
abundance: NA
CDR3nt: TGCGCCAGCAGCCAACAGGGACTAGCGGGAGGGCCTCGGGCAGATACGCAGTATTTT
CDR3aa: CASSQQGLAGGPRADTQYF

d_gene: NA
len: 14
j_gene: TRBJ2-5
v_gene: TRBV7-9
abundance: NA
CDR3nt: TGTGCCAGCAGCCGACTGGGAGCCCAAGAGACCCAGTACTTC
CDR3aa: CASSRLGAQETQYF

d_gene: TRBD1
len: 14
j_gene: TRBJ1-4
v_gene: TRBV9
abundance: NA
CDR3nt: TGTGCCAGCAGCGCAGGGGGCACTAATGAAAAACTGTTTTTT
CDR3aa: CASSAGGTNEKLFF

d_gene: TRBD1
len: 14
j_gene: TRBJ1-2
v_gene: TRBV5-1
abundance: NA
CDR3nt: TGCGCCAGCAGCTTGCAGGGGGGTAACTATGGCTACACCTTC
CDR3aa: CASSLQGGNYGYTF

d_gene: NA
len: 12
j_gene: TRBJ2-7
v_gene: TRBV9
abundance: NA
CDR3nt: TGTGCCAGCAGCGTCCTTTTCGGCGAGCAGTACTTC
CDR3aa: CASSVLFGEQYF

d_gene: TRBD2
len: 14
j_gene: TRBJ2-7
v_gene: TRBV3-1/TRBV3-2
abundance: NA
CDR3nt: TGTGCCAGCAGCCAAATCCTAGCGGCCTACGAGCAGTACTTC
CDR3aa: CASSQILAAYEQYF

d_gene: NA
len: 11
j_gene: TRBJ2-7
v_gene: TRBV5-6
abundance: NA
CDR3nt: TGTGCCAGCAGCTTAGCCCGGGAGCAGTACTTC
CDR3aa: CASSLAREQYF

d_gene: TRBD2
len: 14
j_gene: TRBJ2-1
v_gene: TRBV20-1
abundance: NA
CDR3nt: TGCAGTGCTAGTGTAGCGGGAGTGGGAAATGAGCAGTTCTTC
CDR3aa: CSASVAGVGNEQFF

d_gene: NA
len: 14
j_gene: TRBJ1-5
v_gene: TRBV28
abundance: NA
CDR3nt: TGTGCCAGCAGTTTATCGAGGGATTGGCAGCCCCAGCATTTT
CDR3aa: CASSLSRDWQPQHF

d_gene: TRBD1
len: 17
j_gene: TRBJ1-6
v_gene: TRBV30
abundance: NA
CDR3nt: TGTGCCTGGAGTGTTTACAACTACAGGGGACGTGGGTCACCCCTCCACTTT
CDR3aa: CAWSVYNYRGRGSPLHF

d_gene: TRBD1
len: 15
j_gene: TRBJ2-2
v_gene: TRBV5-1
abundance: NA
CDR3nt: TGCGCCAGCAGCTTGTTGGAGAGGGGGCCCGGGGAGCTGTTTTTT
CDR3aa: CASSLLERGPGELFF

d_gene: TRBD1
len: 16
j_gene: TRBJ1-4
v_gene: TRBV5-1
abundance: NA
CDR3nt: TGCGCCAGCAGCACCGGACAGGGCCCGGACGTTGAAAAACTGTTTTTT
CDR3aa: CASSTGQGPDVEKLFF

d_gene: NA
len: 14
j_gene: TRBJ1-1
v_gene: TRBV28
abundance: NA
CDR3nt: TGTGCCAGCAGCTTAGGACAGCTGGATGCTGAAGCTTTCTTT
CDR3aa: CASSLGQLDAEAFF

d_gene: TRBD1
len: 15
j_gene: TRBJ2-7
v_gene: TRBV5-1
abundance: NA
CDR3nt: TGCGCCAGCAGCCCTGGGACAGGGCGCCTCTACGAGCAGTACTTC
CDR3aa: CASSPGTGRLYEQYF

d_gene: TRBD2
len: 16
j_gene: TRBJ2-3
v_gene: TRBV5-1
abundance: NA
CDR3nt: TGCGCCAGCAGCGAGGGACTAGCGGGCCGCACAGATACGCAGTATTTT
CDR3aa: CASSEGLAGRTDTQYF

d_gene: NA
len: 16
j_gene: TRBJ2-2
v_gene: TRBV19
abundance: once
CDR3nt: TGTGCCAGTAGTATTTTGGTCGGGAGCGTCACCGGGGAGCTGTTTTTT
CDR3aa: CASSILVGSVTGELFF

d_gene: NA
len: 14
j_gene: TRBJ1-5
v_gene: TRBV24-1
abundance: NA
CDR3nt: TGTGCCACCAGTGATTATGGCCTCCATCAGCCCCAGCATTTT
CDR3aa: CATSDYGLHQPQHF

d_gene: TRBD1
len: 17
j_gene: TRBJ1-1
v_gene: TRBV7-9
abundance: NA
CDR3nt: TGTGCCAGCAGCTGGCCCGGGGGCAGGGGGCTGGACACTGAAGCTTTCTTT
CDR3aa: CASSWPGGRGLDTEAFF

d_gene: TRBD2
len: 14
j_gene: TRBJ2-3
v_gene: TRBV5-4
abundance: NA
CDR3nt: TGTGCCAGCAGCCGGGGAGGGTACACAGATACGCAGTATTTT
CDR3aa: CASSRGGYTDTQYF

d_gene: TRBD2
len: 16
j_gene: TRBJ2-5
v_gene: TRBV14
abundance: NA
CDR3nt: TGTGCCAGCAGCCAAGATTCCCTAGCGGTAGGAGAGACCCAGTACTTC
CDR3aa: CASSQDSLAVGETQYF

d_gene: NA
len: 14
j_gene: TRBJ1-1
v_gene: TRBV28
abundance: NA
CDR3nt: TGTGCCAGCAGTTTCCCAGGTTTACCCACTGAAGCTTTCTTT
CDR3aa: CASSFPGLPTEAFF

d_gene: NA
len: 15
j_gene: TRBJ1-4
v_gene: TRBV9
abundance: NA
CDR3nt: TGTGCCAGCAGCGTAGCTCCTCAGGGGAGTGAAAAACTGTTTTTT
CDR3aa: CASSVAPQGSEKLFF

d_gene: NA
len: 13
j_gene: TRBJ2-7
v_gene: TRBV7-2
abundance: NA
CDR3nt: TGTGCCAGCAGCTTAGGACAGATCAACGAGCAGTACTTC
CDR3aa: CASSLGQINEQYF

d_gene: NA
len: 14
j_gene: TRBJ2-7
v_gene: TRBV7-2
abundance: once
CDR3nt: TGTGCCAGCAGCTTACAAGGGACAAGTGACGAGCAGTACTTC
CDR3aa: CASSLQGTSDEQYF

d_gene: NA
len: 15
j_gene: TRBJ1-5
v_gene: TRBV7-2
abundance: NA
CDR3nt: TGTGCCAGCAGGGAAGGGAGGGTAGGCAATCAGCCCCAGCATTTT
CDR3aa: CASREGRVGNQPQHF

d_gene: NA
len: 14
j_gene: TRBJ2-1
v_gene: TRBV19
abundance: few
CDR3nt: TGTGCCAGTAGTGCGGACTTCTCCTACAATGAGCAGTTCTTC
CDR3aa: CASSADFSYNEQFF